This T cell receptor beta chain was captured by sequencing in a study of cytomegalovirus exposure and HLA in healthy donors. Study conclusions and caveats: Altogether, about 160 TCR beta chains were recorded as cytomegalovirus-associated.

PCR amplification relied on 60 Vbeta primers (plus 13 Jbeta primers). How the authors handled the data: About 80 million unique TCR beta chains, about 11 million of them shared, were counted by a later analysis. This table comes from immunoSEQ multiplex PCR, and its TCRdb copy is limited to in-frame clones, with some not included. From that table come the V and J calls and clone size; the DNA was used to work out D and trimming. The data show about 160,000 clones, with roughly four fifths seen just once and around 3% held by the top ten. V was clipped by 2 bases and J by 10 bases, with 12 bases between them. The CDR3 sequence is 13 residues long. Germline lookup yields CDR1 SGHTA and CDR2 FQGTGA. Every donor was a healthy person donating bone marrow. Note on this clone: Its antigen is as yet unknown.

This TCR derives from a woman aged 50 to 65 in good health and CMV-seropositive. The gene calls are TRBV7-3 and TRBJ2-1; D may be TRBD2 (6 bases). The sequenced material came from PBMCs. The CDR3 DNA is TGTGCCAGCAGCTTAGAGTCTAGCGCCGAGCAGTTCTTC. Protein product: CASSLESSAEQFF.